The rows below give T cell receptor beta chains drawn from one sample of a study of Ad26.COV2.S vaccination and SARS-CoV-2 variants. This table comes from immunoSEQ multiplex PCR, and its TCRdb copy is limited to in-frame clones, with some not included. The sample yields approximately 300,000 clones, around 85% seen once. This specimen consisted of peripheral blood, obtained in a trial of Ad26.COV2.S vaccine versus placebo. The source of these receptors is a person between 18 and 65 years old who received the Ad26.COV2.S COVID-19 vaccine or a placebo. Both conserved end residues are part of each CDR3. The D gene is left open where the match is weak. Where a row states a size, it is once, few, many or the class of an expanded clone; other rows omit it.

V gene	J gene	clone size	D gene	CDR3 protein	CDR3 DNA
TRBV27	TRBJ2-2	-	TRBD1	CASSGTGIAGELFF	TGTGCCAGCAGTGGGACAGGGATCGCCGGGGAGCTGTTTTTT
TRBV5-6	TRBJ2-2	-	-	CASSPTEGANTGELFF	TGTGCCAGCAGCCCCACAGAAGGGGCAAACACCGGGGAGCTGTTTTTT
TRBV28	TRBJ2-3	-	TRBD1	CASTPGGRDTQYF	TGTGCCAGCACCCCAGGGGGCAGGGATACGCAGTATTTT
TRBV3-1/TRBV3-2	TRBJ2-5	-	TRBD1	CASSHGQGGETQYF	TGTGCCAGCAGCCACGGACAGGGCGGGGAGACCCAGTACTTC
TRBV5-6	TRBJ2-1	-	-	CASSHRLGPYNEQFF	TGTGCCAGCAGTCATCGACTAGGCCCATACAATGAGCAGTTCTTC
TRBV30	TRBJ2-5	few	-	CAWSAGQGGRETQYF	TGTGCCTGGAGTGCCGGACAGGGAGGGCGGGAGACCCAGTACTTC
TRBV28	TRBJ2-7	-	TRBD1	CASSSPRTGRYEQYF	TGTGCCAGCAGTTCCCCTCGGACAGGGCGCTACGAGCAGTACTTC
TRBV14	TRBJ1-2	-	-	CASSSHLGRAYTF	TGTGCCAGCAGCTCCCACCTTGGCAGGGCCTACACCTTC
TRBV5-1	TRBJ2-3	once	-	CASSLGQGHTDTQYF	TGCGCCAGCAGCTTGGGGCAGGGGCACACAGATACGCAGTATTTT
TRBV9	TRBJ1-2	-	-	CASSAPGQGGYGYTF	TGTGCCAGCAGCGCCCCCGGGCAGGGTGGCTATGGCTACACCTTC
TRBV30	TRBJ2-3	-	TRBD2	CARRASGEGTDTQYF	TGTGCCAGGAGGGCTAGCGGGGAGGGGACAGATACGCAGTATTTT
TRBV4-2	TRBJ2-5	-	TRBD1	CASSQDGQVQETQYF	TGTGCCAGCAGCCAAGATGGACAGGTCCAAGAGACCCAGTACTTC
TRBV5-1	TRBJ1-1	-	-	CASSPDLRGNAEAFF	TGCGCCAGCAGCCCAGATCTCAGGGGAAATGCTGAAGCTTTCTTT
TRBV6-6	TRBJ1-6	-	-	CASSYLQFYNSPLHF	TGTGCCAGCAGTTACCTTCAGTTTTATAATTCACCCCTCCACTTT
TRBV19	TRBJ2-1	once	-	CASSIAGGTYNEQFF	TGTGCCAGTAGTATAGCTGGCGGGACCTACAATGAGCAGTTCTTC
TRBV7-2	TRBJ2-3	-	TRBD2	CASRPLLAGSDTQYF	TGTGCCAGCAGACCCCTACTAGCGGGGTCAGATACGCAGTATTTT
TRBV4-1	TRBJ1-5	few	-	CASSHGSGISNQPQHF	TGCGCCAGCAGCCACGGGTCGGGGATTAGCAATCAGCCCCAGCATTTT
TRBV27	TRBJ2-7	few	-	CASSLRVGAYEQYF	TGTGCCAGCAGTTTAAGGGTAGGCGCCTACGAGCAGTACTTC
TRBV21-1	TRBJ1-6	-	-	CASSKVPCSPSPLHF	TGTGCCAGCAGCAAAGTGCCTTGTTCGCCCTCACCCCTCCACTTT
TRBV7-9	TRBJ2-1	-	-	CASSPDQGSYNEQFF	TGTGCCAGCAGCCCTGATCAGGGATCCTACAATGAGCAGTTCTTC
TRBV6-4	TRBJ2-3	once	TRBD2	CASSDLTSGATDTQYF	TGTGCCAGCAGTGACCTGACTAGCGGGGCCACAGATACGCAGTATTTT
TRBV7-6	TRBJ2-1	-	-	CASSFFSAYNEQFF	TGTGCCAGCAGCTTCTTCAGCGCCTACAATGAGCAGTTCTTC
TRBV20-1	TRBJ1-5	-	-	CSARSDGPQHF	TGCAGTGCCAGAAGTGACGGGCCCCAGCATTTT
TRBV5-6	TRBJ1-1	once	-	CASSRKNRRGTEAFF	TGTGCCAGCAGCAGAAAAAACCGCAGGGGAACTGAAGCTTTCTTT
TRBV19	TRBJ1-2	once	TRBD1	CASSRLNRGGNYGYTF	TGTGCCAGTAGTCGCCTAAACAGGGGTGGGAACTATGGCTACACCTTC
TRBV9	TRBJ1-4	-	-	CASSVGGPQTNEKLFF	TGTGCCAGCAGCGTAGGGGGGCCGCAGACTAATGAAAAACTGTTTTTT
TRBV10-3	TRBJ1-1	-	-	CAISHTTVRGAFF	TGTGCCATCAGTCATACAACCGTCAGGGGAGCTTTCTTT
TRBV24-1	TRBJ2-3	-	-	CATSDLDGTDTQYF	TGTGCCACCAGTGATTTGGACGGCACAGATACGCAGTATTTT
TRBV5-4	TRBJ2-2	-	-	CASSNRQTGELFF	TGTGCCAGCAGCAATCGACAGACCGGGGAGCTGTTTTTT
TRBV21-1	TRBJ2-5	-	-	CASSKVVRGVEETQYF	TGTGCCAGCAGCAAAGTCGTCAGGGGAGTCGAAGAGACCCAGTACTTC
TRBV11-2	TRBJ1-2	-	-	CASSRTLLQGFYGYTF	TGTGCCAGCAGCCGCACCCTACTACAGGGATTCTATGGCTACACCTTC
TRBV7-7	TRBJ2-5	-	-	CASSHWERETQYF	TGTGCCAGCAGCCATTGGGAACGGGAGACCCAGTACTTC
TRBV5-1	TRBJ1-2	-	-	CASSNQSTTFILSYTF	TGCGCCAGCAGCAACCAGAGCACGACATTTATCTTAAGCTACACCTTC
TRBV18	TRBJ2-7	few	-	CASSTDYEQYF	TGTGCCAGCTCAACCGACTACGAGCAGTACTTC
TRBV25-1	TRBJ2-3	few	TRBD2	CASSASSGGPDTQYF	TGTGCCAGCAGTGCGAGTAGCGGGGGGCCGGATACGCAGTATTTT
TRBV7-9	TRBJ2-5	-	-	CASSLVGETQYF	TGTGCCAGCAGCTTGGTGGGAGAGACCCAGTACTTC
TRBV13	TRBJ1-6	-	TRBD1	CASSLQDRGLNSPLHF	TGTGCCAGCAGCTTACAGGACAGGGGTCTTAATTCACCCCTCCACTTT
TRBV9	TRBJ1-2	-	-	CASSVGPRIYGYTF	TGTGCCAGCAGCGTAGGACCCCGGATCTATGGCTACACCTTC
TRBV18	TRBJ1-2	once	-	CASSPLSGGYTF	TGTGCCAGCTCACCATTAAGCGGGGGCTACACCTTC
TRBV6-5	TRBJ2-1	-	TRBD1	CASSYLGQGYNEQFF	TGTGCCAGCAGTTACCTGGGACAGGGTTACAATGAGCAGTTCTTC
TRBV28	TRBJ2-3	-	TRBD2	CASSSTILAGGAIIDTQYF	TGTGCCAGCAGTTCAACAATACTAGCGGGGGGGGCTATTATAGATACGCAGTATTTT
TRBV5-1	TRBJ2-1	once	-	CASIPGLGLYNEQFF	TGCGCCAGCATCCCGGGACTCGGCCTTTACAATGAGCAGTTCTTC
TRBV6-5	TRBJ1-6	-	-	CASSSSSYNSPLHF	TGTGCCAGCAGTTCGAGCTCCTATAATTCACCCCTCCACTTT
TRBV2	TRBJ1-5	-	-	CASALRGARGNQPQHF	TGTGCCAGCGCCCTGAGGGGGGCGCGGGGCAATCAGCCCCAGCATTTT
TRBV21-1	TRBJ2-5	-	-	CASSKELAGGWETQYF	TGTGCCAGCAGCAAAGAGCTAGCGGGGGGCTGGGAGACCCAGTACTTC
TRBV29-1	TRBJ1-2	-	-	CSAQTPRDGYTF	TGCAGCGCCCAAACCCCGAGGGATGGCTACACCTTC
TRBV12-3/TRBV12-4	TRBJ1-2	-	-	CASSLGARTRYTF	TGTGCCAGCAGTCTAGGGGCCCGAACCCGCTACACCTTC
TRBV28	TRBJ1-2	-	-	CASSLGSRDLYGYTF	TGTGCCAGCAGTTTGGGGAGCAGGGACCTCTATGGCTACACCTTC
TRBV12-3/TRBV12-4	TRBJ1-1	-	-	CASSFKTEAFF	TGTGCCAGCAGTTTTAAGACTGAAGCTTTCTTT
TRBV4-1	TRBJ2-5	-	-	CASSQRLFQETQYF	TGCGCCAGCAGCCAAAGACTCTTCCAAGAGACCCAGTACTTC
TRBV4-2	TRBJ2-5	-	-	CASSQVGGQETQYF	TGTGCCAGCAGCCAAGTGGGGGGCCAAGAGACCCAGTACTTC
TRBV9	TRBJ1-3	-	-	CASSVGEGSSGNTIYF	TGTGCCAGCAGCGTAGGGGAGGGGAGCTCTGGAAACACCATATATTTT
TRBV25-1	TRBJ1-5	-	-	CASSALSDQPQHF	TGTGCCAGCAGTGCCTTGTCGGATCAGCCCCAGCATTTT
TRBV6-1	TRBJ2-2	-	TRBD2	CASSRTSPGTGELFF	TGTGCCAGCAGTCGGACTAGCCCGGGCACCGGGGAGCTGTTTTTT
TRBV5-4	TRBJ2-6	-	-	CASSPGGPRSGANVLTF	TGTGCCAGCAGCCCCGGGGGCCCCCGTTCTGGGGCCAACGTCCTGACTTTC